This T cell receptor beta chain was observed in a study of T cells expressing NK-cell markers. Study-level findings and limits: Whether expanded NKG2C+ T cell clones were HCMV specific stayed uncertain. The CD3+CD56-NKG2C+ fraction of a few donors was likewise dominated by these clonotypes. Dominant NKG2C+ clonotypes were found to form roughly 1.0-7.0% of CD8+ T cells in six donors.

On this clonotype itself: The antigen remains undetermined.

Reprocessing the 5' RACE reads, TCRdb reports a single entry for every CDR3 protein and omits DNA. The clone table shows some 440,000 distinct CDR3 sequences, with the ten largest holding approximately 1.5%. Germline assignment: CDR1 LGHNA and CDR2 YNFKEQ. This CDR3 has 16 residues. The sequencing input was blood T cells: a sorted CD56 or NKG2C T cell subset, CD4+ or CD8+ T cells, or bulk PBMC T cells (not recorded which). This chain joins TRBV4-2 and TRBJ1-3; TCRdb picks TRBD1, but there is no DNA to check that call. The TCR originated in a woman between 45 and 60 years old in good health. The chain's CDR3 is CASRPGQGGSGNTIYF.